This T cell receptor (beta chain) was obtained from a study of cytomegalovirus exposure and HLA in healthy donors. Broader study findings: The analysis excluded some indistinguishable V segments, including TRBV6-2 and TRBV6-3.

Primers: 60 Vbeta forward and 13 Jbeta reverse. The assay was immunoSEQ multiplex PCR, and TCRdb's table has in-frame clones only and misses some. Recorded here are about 82,000 clones; the top ten clones represent 1.1%. About this clone: The antigen is undetermined.

V was pared by 3 bases and J by 5 bases, with 8 bases between. Germline CDR1 and CDR2: GTSNPN and SVGIG (reference sequence). The CDR3 is 12 residues long. The receptor's source is a woman aged 25-40 years in good health and CMV-seronegative. Material for sequencing was PBMCs. The V gene is TRBV30, the J gene TRBJ2-1; D is possibly TRBD2 (6 bases). This CDR3 reads CAWRGGDNEQFF. The CDR3 bases are TGTGCCTGGAGGGGCGGGGACAATGAGCAGTTCTTC.